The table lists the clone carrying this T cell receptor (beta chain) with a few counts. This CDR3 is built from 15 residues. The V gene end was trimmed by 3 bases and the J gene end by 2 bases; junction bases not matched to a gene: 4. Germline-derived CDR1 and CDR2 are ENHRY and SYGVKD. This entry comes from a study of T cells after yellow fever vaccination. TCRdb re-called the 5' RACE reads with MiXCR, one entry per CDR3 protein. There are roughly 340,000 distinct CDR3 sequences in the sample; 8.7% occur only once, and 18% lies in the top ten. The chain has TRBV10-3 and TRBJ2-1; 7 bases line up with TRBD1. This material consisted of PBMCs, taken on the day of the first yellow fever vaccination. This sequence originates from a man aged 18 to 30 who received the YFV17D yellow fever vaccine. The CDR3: CAISDYRGAYNEQFF. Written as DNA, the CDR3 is TGTGCCATCAGTGATTACAGGGGCGCCTACAATGAGCAGTTCTTC.